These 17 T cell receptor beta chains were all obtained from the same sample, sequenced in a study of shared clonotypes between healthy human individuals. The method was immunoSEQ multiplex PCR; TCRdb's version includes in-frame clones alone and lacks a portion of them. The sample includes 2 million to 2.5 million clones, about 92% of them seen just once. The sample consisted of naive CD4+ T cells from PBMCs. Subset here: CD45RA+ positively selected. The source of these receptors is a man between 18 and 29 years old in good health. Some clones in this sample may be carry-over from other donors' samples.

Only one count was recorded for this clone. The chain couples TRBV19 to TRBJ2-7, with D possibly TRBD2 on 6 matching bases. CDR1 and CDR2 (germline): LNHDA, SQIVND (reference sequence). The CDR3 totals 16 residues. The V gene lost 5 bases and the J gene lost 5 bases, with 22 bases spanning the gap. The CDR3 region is CASSVGGTVDPNEQYF. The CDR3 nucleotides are TGTGCCAGTAGTGTAGGCGGGACCGTCGACCCCAACGAGCAGTACTTC.

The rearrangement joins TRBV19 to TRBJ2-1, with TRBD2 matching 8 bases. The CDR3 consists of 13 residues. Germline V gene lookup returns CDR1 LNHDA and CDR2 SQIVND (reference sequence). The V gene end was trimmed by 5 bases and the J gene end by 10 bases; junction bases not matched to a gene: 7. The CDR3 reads CASSARLAWEQFF. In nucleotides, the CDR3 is TGTGCCAGTAGTGCTCGACTAGCGTGGGAGCAGTTCTTC. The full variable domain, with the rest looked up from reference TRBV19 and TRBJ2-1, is DGGITQSPKYLFRKEGQNVTLSCEQNLNHDAMYWYRQDPGQGLRLIYYSQIVNDFQKGDIAEGYSVSREKKESFPLTVTSAQKNPTAFYLCASSARLAWEQFFGPGTRLTVL.

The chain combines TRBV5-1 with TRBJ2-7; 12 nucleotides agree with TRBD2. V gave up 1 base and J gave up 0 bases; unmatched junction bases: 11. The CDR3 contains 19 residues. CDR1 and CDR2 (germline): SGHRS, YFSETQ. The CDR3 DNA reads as TGCGCCAGCAGCTTGCAGGGAGGACTAGCGGGAAGGAGCTCCTACGAGCAGTACTTC. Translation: CASSLQGGLAGRSSYEQYF.

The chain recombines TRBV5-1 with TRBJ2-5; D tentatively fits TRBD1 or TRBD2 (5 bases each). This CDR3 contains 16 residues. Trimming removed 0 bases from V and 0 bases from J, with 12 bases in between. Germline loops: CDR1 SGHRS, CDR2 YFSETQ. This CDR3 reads CASSLAPGQNQETQYF. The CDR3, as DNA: TGCGCCAGCAGCTTGGCCCCGGGGCAGAACCAAGAGACCCAGTACTTC. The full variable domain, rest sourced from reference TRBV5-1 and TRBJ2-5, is KAGVTQTPRYLIKTRGQQVTLSCSPISGHRSVSWYQQTPGQGLQFLFEYFSETQRNKGNFPGRFSGRQFSNSRSEMNVSTLELGDSALYLCASSLAPGQNQETQYFGPGTRLLVL.

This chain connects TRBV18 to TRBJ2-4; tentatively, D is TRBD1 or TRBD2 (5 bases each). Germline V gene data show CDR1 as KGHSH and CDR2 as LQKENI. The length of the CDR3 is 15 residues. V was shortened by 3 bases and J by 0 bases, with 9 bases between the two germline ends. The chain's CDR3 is CASSPVGVAKNIQYF. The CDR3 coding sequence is TGTGCCAGCTCACCGGTGGGGGTAGCCAAAAACATTCAGTACTTC.

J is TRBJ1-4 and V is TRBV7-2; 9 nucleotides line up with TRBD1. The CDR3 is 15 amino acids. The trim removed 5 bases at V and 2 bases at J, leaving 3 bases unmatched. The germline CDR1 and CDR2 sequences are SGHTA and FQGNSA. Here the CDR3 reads CASSPGQGTNEKLFF. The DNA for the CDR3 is TGTGCCAGCAGCCCCGGACAGGGGACTAATGAAAAACTGTTTTTT.

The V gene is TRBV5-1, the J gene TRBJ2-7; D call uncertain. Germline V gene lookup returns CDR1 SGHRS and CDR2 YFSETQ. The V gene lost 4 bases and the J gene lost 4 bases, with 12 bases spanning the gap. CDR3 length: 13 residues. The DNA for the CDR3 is TGCGCCAGCAGCACACACGACGGGTACGAGCAGTACTTC. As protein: CASSTHDGYEQYF.

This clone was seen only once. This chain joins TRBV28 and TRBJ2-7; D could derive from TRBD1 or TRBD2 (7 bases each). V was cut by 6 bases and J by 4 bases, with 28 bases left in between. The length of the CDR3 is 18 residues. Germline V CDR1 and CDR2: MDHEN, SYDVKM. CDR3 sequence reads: CASSETRGRGLDRYEQYF. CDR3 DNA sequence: TGTGCCAGCAGCGAGACCCGGGGGAGGGGCTTGGACAGGTACGAGCAGTACTTC. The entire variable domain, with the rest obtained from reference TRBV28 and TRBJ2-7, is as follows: DVKVTQSSRYLVKRTGEKVFLECVQDMDHENMFWYRQDPGLGLRLIYFSYDVKMKEKGDIPEGYSVSREKKERFSLILESASTNQTSMYLCASSETRGRGLDRYEQYFGPGTRLTVT.

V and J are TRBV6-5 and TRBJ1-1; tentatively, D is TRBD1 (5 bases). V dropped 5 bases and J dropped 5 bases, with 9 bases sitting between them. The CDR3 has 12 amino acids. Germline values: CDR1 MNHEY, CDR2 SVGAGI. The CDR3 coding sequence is TGTGCCAGCAGTAGAGGGGTGACTGAAGCTTTCTTT. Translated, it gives CASSRGVTEAFF.

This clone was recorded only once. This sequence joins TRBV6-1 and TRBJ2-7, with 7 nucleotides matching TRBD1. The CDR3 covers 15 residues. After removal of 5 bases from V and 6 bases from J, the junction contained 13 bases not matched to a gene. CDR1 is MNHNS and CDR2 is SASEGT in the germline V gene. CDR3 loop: CASSPQPGQFTEQYF. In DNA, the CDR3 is TGTGCCAGCAGTCCCCAGCCGGGACAGTTCACCGAGCAGTACTTC.

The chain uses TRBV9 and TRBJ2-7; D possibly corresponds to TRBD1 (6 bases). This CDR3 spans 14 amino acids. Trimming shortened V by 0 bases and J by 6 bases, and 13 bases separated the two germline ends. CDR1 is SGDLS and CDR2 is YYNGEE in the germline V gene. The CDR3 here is CASSVEGTRGEQYF. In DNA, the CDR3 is TGTGCCAGCAGCGTAGAAGGGACAAGGGGCGAGCAGTACTTC.

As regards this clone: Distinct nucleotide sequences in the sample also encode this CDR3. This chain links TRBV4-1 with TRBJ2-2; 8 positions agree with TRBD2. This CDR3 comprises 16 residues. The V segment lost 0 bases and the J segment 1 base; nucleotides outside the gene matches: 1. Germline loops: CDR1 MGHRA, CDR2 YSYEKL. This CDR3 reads CASSQEAGGNTGELFF. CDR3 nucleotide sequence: TGCGCCAGCAGCCAAGAGGCGGGAGGGAACACCGGGGAGCTGTTTTTT.

The CDR3 DNA reads as TGCGCCAGCAGCGACCCCGGGACATCCGGCGAGCAGTACTTC. Its translation is CASSDPGTSGEQYF. The rearrangement uses TRBV4-1 and TRBJ2-7, with D perhaps TRBD1 (6 bases). Germline CDR1 and CDR2: MGHRA and YSYEKL. V lost 5 bases to trimming and J lost 6 bases, with 17 bases between them. The CDR3 length is 14 residues.

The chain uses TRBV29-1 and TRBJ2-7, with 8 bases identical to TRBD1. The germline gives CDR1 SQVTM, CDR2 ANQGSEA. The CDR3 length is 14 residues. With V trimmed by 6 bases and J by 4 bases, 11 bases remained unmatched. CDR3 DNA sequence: TGCAGCGTCTACACTCCGGGACAGGAGTACGAGCAGTACTTC. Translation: CSVYTPGQEYEQYF.

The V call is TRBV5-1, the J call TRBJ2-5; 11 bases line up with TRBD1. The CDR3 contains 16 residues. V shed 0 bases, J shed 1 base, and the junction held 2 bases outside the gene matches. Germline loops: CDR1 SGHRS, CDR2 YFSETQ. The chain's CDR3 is CASSLEGTGGQETQYF. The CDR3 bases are TGCGCCAGCAGCTTGGAAGGGACAGGGGGCCAAGAGACCCAGTACTTC. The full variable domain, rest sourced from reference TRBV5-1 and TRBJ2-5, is KAGVTQTPRYLIKTRGQQVTLSCSPISGHRSVSWYQQTPGQGLQFLFEYFSETQRNKGNFPGRFSGRQFSNSRSEMNVSTLELGDSALYLCASSLEGTGGQETQYFGPGTRLLVL.

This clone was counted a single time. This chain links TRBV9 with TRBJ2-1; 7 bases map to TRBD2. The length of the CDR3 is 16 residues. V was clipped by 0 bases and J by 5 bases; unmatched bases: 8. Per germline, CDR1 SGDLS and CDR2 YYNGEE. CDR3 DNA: TGTGCCAGCAGCGTAGGAGGCGGGAGTCACAACAATGAGCAGTTCTTC. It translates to CASSVGGGSHNNEQFF.

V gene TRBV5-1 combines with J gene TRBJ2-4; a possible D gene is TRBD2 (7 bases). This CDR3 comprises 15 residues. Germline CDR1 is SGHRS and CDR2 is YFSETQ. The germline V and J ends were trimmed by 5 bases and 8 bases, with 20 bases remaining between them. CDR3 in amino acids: CASRLSGTGGDIQYF. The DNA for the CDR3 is TGCGCCAGCAGACTGAGCGGGACTGGGGGCGACATTCAGTACTTC.